The present entry profiles one TCR beta chain with its context. These data come from a study of blood T cell repertoires in COVID-19. Across the whole study: PBMCs, B-cell-depleted T cells, or T cells provided the cDNA or gDNA that made up the material.

V dropped 4 bases and J dropped 2; count of bases not matched to a gene: 6. From germline, CDR1 is KGHSH and CDR2 LQKENI. The CDR3 has 15 residues. Repertoires were generated with immunoSEQ multiplex PCR, while TCRdb's copy carries only in-frame clones and drops some. The sample holds around 220,000 clones, 90% seen once. This clonotype originated in a man aged 25 to 45 who had been exposed to COVID-19. The chain has TRBV18 and TRBJ2-3; 7 bases are a match to TRBD1. The specimen sequenced was PBMCs or T cells enriched from blood (not recorded which). CDR3 sequence reads: CASSRSGTDTDTQYF. The CDR3 DNA reads as TGTGCCAGCTCACGCTCCGGGACAGACACAGATACGCAGTATTTT.